Shown below are 10 T cell receptor beta chains from a single sample sequenced in a study of T cell responses to AZD1222 COVID-19 vaccine. TCRdb's copy holds only in-frame clones and misses some; the assay was immunoSEQ multiplex PCR. The repertoire holds around 100,000 clones, with more than 85% as singletons. This specimen consisted of peripheral blood, obtained on day 0 of AZD1222 vaccination. Receptors were obtained from an adult in good health.

The chain is built from TRBV5-4 and TRBJ2-5; 11 bases line up with TRBD1. The CDR3 contains 16 residues. V lost 3 bases to trimming and J lost 5 bases; unmatched junction nucleotides: 9. The V gene's germline CDR1 is SGHNT and CDR2 YYREEE (reference sequence). The CDR3 DNA is TGTGCCAGCAGCTCCCAGGGACAGGGGGGTCAGGAGACCCAGTACTTC. Protein: CASSSQGQGGQETQYF.

V is TRBV7-2 and J is TRBJ1-6, with D unresolved. This CDR3 has 17 residues. Germline values: CDR1 SGHTA, CDR2 FQGNSA. Trimming cost V 3 bases and J 7 bases, with 19 bases left between them. CDR3 sequence: CASSLYNDMGGNSPLHF. The CDR3 bases are TGTGCCAGCAGCTTGTATAACGACATGGGTGGGAATTCACCCCTCCACTTT.

A few counts support this clone. This sequence joins TRBV6-1 and TRBJ2-7, with D perhaps TRBD1 (5 bases). The CDR3 has 14 residues. The V and J ends lost 2 bases and 0 bases respectively, with 8 bases between them. CDR1 is MNHNS and CDR2 is SASEGT in the germline V gene. CDR3 sequence: CASSEMTASYEQYF. The CDR3, as DNA: TGTGCCAGCAGTGAAATGACAGCCTCCTACGAGCAGTACTTC.

The V call is TRBV9, the J call TRBJ2-1; D uncertain. Germline-derived CDR1 and CDR2 are SGDLS and YYNGEE. This CDR3 spans 13 amino acids. The V end lost 3 bases, the J end lost 7 bases, and 11 bases lay between the germline ends. The CDR3, as DNA: TGTGCCAGCAGCGGCCAAGCTCGGAATGAGCAGTTCTTC. Amino acid sequence: CASSGQARNEQFF.

The V gene is TRBV5-1, the J gene TRBJ1-2; unclear D gene. V was clipped by 3 bases and J by 9 bases, with 12 bases between them. Germline CDR1 is SGHRS and CDR2 is YFSETQ. The CDR3 loop spans 12 amino acids. The CDR3 nucleotides read TGCGCCAGCAGCTCCGGACGCCTTAGCTACACCTTC. It codes for CASSSGRLSYTF.

V usage is TRBV9 and J usage is TRBJ1-3, with no clear D. This CDR3 contains 15 residues. Germline-derived CDR1 and CDR2 are SGDLS and YYNGEE. V was clipped by 0 bases and J by 2 bases, with 9 bases between them. The CDR3 DNA reads TGTGCCAGCAGCGTAGTTGGTGATACTGGAAACACCATATATTTT. This gives the protein CASSVVGDTGNTIYF.

This clone has a single count. The rearrangement uses TRBV28 and TRBJ1-4; tentative D call: TRBD1 (6 bases). CDR3 length equals 14 residues. The V end lost 3 bases, the J end lost 9 bases, and 14 bases lay between the germline ends. CDR1 is MDHEN, CDR2 SYDVKM, per germline. The CDR3 region has the DNA TGTGCCAGCAGTTTGGCAGGGGTCCCCAAAAAACTGTTTTTT. This gives the protein CASSLAGVPKKLFF.

The chain employs TRBV27 and TRBJ2-1; the D is unclear. Germline CDR1 MNHEY, CDR2 SMNVEV (reference sequence). V lost 3 bases, J lost 5 bases, and 5 bases lay in between. CDR3 length: 12 amino acids. The CDR3 DNA is TGTGCCAGCAGTTTTACCGACAATGAGCAGTTCTTC. It specifies CASSFTDNEQFF.

This chain uses TRBV19 with TRBJ1-3, with D possibly being TRBD1 (5 bases). The CDR3 loop spans 13 amino acids. The V gene lost 2 bases and the J gene lost 4 bases, with 6 bases spanning the gap. Germline V gene sequence: CDR1 LNHDA, CDR2 SQIVND (reference sequence). The CDR3 DNA reads TGTGCCAGTAGTATACAGGGAGGAAACACCATATATTTT. Protein product: CASSIQGGNTIYF.

The chain uses TRBV9 and TRBJ2-7, with TRBD1 as a possible D gene (5 bases). This CDR3 is built from 14 residues. Per the germline V gene, CDR1 is SGDLS and CDR2 is YYNGEE. Trimming pared 6 bases from V and 1 base from J, leaving 14 bases between. As DNA, the CDR3 is TGTGCCAGCACCCCCGTGAGACAGTCCTACGAGCAGTACTTC. Its translation: CASTPVRQSYEQYF.